This record concerns one TCR beta chain sequence. Antigen unknown. From the reads, TCRdb called clonotypes with MiXCR, one entry per CDR3 protein. The sample lists approximately 500,000 distinct CDR3 sequences; approximately 15% were seen once. The data stem from a study of T cell repertoires in cytomegalovirus infection. Germline loops: CDR1 MGHRA, CDR2 YSYEKL. This CDR3 is 13 amino acids long. Trimming cost V 0 bases and J 7 bases, with 7 bases left between them. Findings of the study overall: HLA-C-restricted CMV-specific TCR beta clonotypes prevailed in the ex vivo response.

What was sequenced was CD8+ T cells from PBMCs. This receptor was taken from a human donor in good health (CMV status not recorded). Some clones in this sample may be carry-over from other donors' samples. The chain employs TRBV4-1 and TRBJ2-4, with D perhaps being TRBD1 or TRBD2 (5 bases each). This chain's CDR3 is CASSQDRENIQYF. The CDR3, as DNA: TGCGCCAGCAGCCAAGACAGGGAGAACATTCAGTACTTC.